This paragraph reports one T cell receptor beta chain. This sample is part of a study of T cells after yellow fever vaccination. 5'RACE template switching added a universal primer site and UMIs to TCR cDNA. TCRdb analysed the 5' RACE reads with MiXCR anew, one entry per CDR3 protein. Of some 400,000 distinct CDR3 sequences listed, under 20% are singletons. With 3 bases clipped from V and 5 bases from J, the junction kept 3 bases outside the gene matches. Per germline, CDR1 MGHRA and CDR2 YSYEKL. This CDR3 has 15 amino acids. The clonotype originates from a man between 18 and 29 years old who received the YFV17D yellow fever vaccine. The material sequenced was PBMCs, taken before the yellow fever booster vaccination. The V call is TRBV4-1, the J call TRBJ1-5, with 11 bases matching TRBD1. CDR3 loop: CASSHGQGAYQPQHF. The DNA of the CDR3 is TGCGCCAGCAGCCATGGACAGGGGGCTTATCAGCCCCAGCATTTT.